This T cell receptor beta chain appears in the sequencing data of a study of T cell responses to AZD1222 COVID-19 vaccine. The study's findings and limits: Unmutated variant regions are reportedly targeted by nearly half of spike-specific TCRs. Most donors were white British and more were female, and clonal diversity was possibly underestimated.

As regards this clone: Its antigen is as yet unknown.

The method was immunoSEQ multiplex PCR; TCRdb's version includes in-frame clones alone and lacks a portion of them. The sample lists some 150,000 clones; approximately 89% were seen once. The TCR originated in an adult in good health. The source was peripheral blood, collected on day 0 of AZD1222 vaccination.

CDR3 sequence: CASRPSGSFYNEQFF. CDR3 in DNA: TGTGCCAGCAGACCCAGCGGGAGTTTCTACAATGAGCAGTTCTTC. The rearrangement links TRBV14 to TRBJ2-1, with TRBD2 identical over 8 bases. The CDR3 has 15 amino acids. Germline V gene sequence: CDR1 SGHDN, CDR2 FVKESK. Trimming cost V 6 bases and J 3 bases; bases outside gene matches: 7.